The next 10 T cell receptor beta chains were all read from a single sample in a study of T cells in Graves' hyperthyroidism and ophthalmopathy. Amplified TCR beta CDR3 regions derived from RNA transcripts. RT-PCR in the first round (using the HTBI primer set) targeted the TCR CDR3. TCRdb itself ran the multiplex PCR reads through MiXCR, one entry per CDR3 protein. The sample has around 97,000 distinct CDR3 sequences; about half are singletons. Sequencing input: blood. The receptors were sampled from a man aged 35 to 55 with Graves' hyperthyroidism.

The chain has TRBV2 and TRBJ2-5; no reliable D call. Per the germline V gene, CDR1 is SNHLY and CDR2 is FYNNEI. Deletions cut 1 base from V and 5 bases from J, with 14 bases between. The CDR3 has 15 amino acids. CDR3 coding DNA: TGTGCCAGCAGTGAAGGTCACAACGAGCAGGAGACCCAGTACTTC. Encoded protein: CASSEGHNEQETQYF. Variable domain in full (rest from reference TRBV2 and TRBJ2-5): EPEVTQTPSHQVTQMGQEVILRCVPISNHLYFYWYRQILGQKVEFLVSFYNNEISEKSEIFDDQFSVERPDGSNFTLKIRSTKLEDSAMYFCASSEGHNEQETQYFGPGTRLLVL.

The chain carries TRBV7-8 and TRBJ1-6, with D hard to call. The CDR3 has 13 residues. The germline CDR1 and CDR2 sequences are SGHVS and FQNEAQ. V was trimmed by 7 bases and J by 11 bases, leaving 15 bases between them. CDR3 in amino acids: CASNPQGGTPLHF. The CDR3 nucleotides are TGTGCCAGCAACCCACAAGGAGGGACACCCCTCCACTTT.

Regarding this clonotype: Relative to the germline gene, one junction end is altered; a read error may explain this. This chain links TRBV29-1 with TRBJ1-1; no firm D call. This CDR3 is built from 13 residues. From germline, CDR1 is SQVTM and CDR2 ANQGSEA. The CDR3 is CSVEGAQNTDAFF. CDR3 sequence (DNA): TGCAGCGTTGAAGGGGCTCAGAACACTGATGCTTTCTTT.

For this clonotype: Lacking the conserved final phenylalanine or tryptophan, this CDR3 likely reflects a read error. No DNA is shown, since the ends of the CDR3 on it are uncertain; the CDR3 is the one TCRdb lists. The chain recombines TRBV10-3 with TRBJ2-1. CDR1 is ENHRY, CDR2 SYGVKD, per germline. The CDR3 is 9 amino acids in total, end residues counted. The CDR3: CAISERVRS.

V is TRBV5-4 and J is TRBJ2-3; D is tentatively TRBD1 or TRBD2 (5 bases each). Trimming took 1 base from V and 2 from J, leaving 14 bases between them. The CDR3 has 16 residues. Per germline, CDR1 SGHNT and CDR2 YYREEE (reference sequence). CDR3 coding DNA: TGTGCCAGCAGCTTGTCGGGACGGGCTATCACAGATACGCAGTATTTT. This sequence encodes CASSLSGRAITDTQYF.

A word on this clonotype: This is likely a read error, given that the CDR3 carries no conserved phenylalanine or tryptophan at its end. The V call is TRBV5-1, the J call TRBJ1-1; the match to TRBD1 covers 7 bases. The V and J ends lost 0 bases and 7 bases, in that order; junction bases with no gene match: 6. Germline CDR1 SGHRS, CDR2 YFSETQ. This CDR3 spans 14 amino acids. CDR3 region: CASSLAGGQIEAFL. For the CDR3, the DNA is TGCGCCAGCAGCTTGGCGGGGGGACAGATTGAAGCTTTCCTT.

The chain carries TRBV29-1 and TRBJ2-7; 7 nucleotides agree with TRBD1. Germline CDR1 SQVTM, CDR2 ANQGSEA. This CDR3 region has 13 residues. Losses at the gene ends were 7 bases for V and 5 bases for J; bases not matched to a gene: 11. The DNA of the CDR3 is TGCAGCGCCCGACAAATGACAGGGAACGAGCAGTACTTC. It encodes CSARQMTGNEQYF.

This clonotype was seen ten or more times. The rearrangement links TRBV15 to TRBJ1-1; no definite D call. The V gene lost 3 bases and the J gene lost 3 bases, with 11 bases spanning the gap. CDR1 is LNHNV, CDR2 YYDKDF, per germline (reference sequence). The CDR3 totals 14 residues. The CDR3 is CATSRPQMDTEAFF. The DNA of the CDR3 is TGTGCCACCAGCAGGCCGCAGATGGACACTGAAGCTTTCTTT. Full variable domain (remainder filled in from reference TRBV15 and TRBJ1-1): DAMVIQNPRYQVTQFGKPVTLSCSQTLNHNVMYWYQQKSSQAPKLLFHYYDKDFNNEADTPDNFQSRRPNTSFCFLDIRSPGLGDTAMYLCATSRPQMDTEAFFGQGTRLTVV.

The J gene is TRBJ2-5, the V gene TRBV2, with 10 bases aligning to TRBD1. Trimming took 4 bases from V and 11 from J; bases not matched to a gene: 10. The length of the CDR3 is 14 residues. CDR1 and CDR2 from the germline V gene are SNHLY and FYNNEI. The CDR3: CASSGQGATGEQYF. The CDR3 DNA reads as TGTGCCAGCAGTGGACAGGGGGCTACCGGGGAGCAGTACTTC.

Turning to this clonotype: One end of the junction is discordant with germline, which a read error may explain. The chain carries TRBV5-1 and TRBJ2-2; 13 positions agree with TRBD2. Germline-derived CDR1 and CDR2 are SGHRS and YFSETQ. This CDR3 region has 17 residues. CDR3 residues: CASSLGLAGVNTGELFF. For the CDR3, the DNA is TGTGCTAGCAGCTTAGGACTAGCGGGAGTTAACACCGGGGAGCTGTTTTTT.